These T cell receptor beta chains were read from a single sample in a study of T cells in Graves' hyperthyroidism and ophthalmopathy. TCRdb redid the calling of the multiplex PCR reads with MiXCR, one entry per CDR3 protein. The sample contains more than 500,000 distinct CDR3 sequences, roughly 15% of which appear only once. Sequencing was carried out using blood. These receptors originate from a middle-aged woman with Graves' ophthalmopathy. Each CDR3 is given with its conserved first and last residue. The D gene is left open where the match is weak. Expanded clones get a size class; other rows say once, few or many, or leave the size out.

many	NA	TRBV14	TRBJ1-2	CASSQVQGSMYGYTF	TGTGCCAGCAGCCAAGTTCAGGGTTCGATGTATGGCTACACCTTC
NA	TRBD1	TRBV6-1	TRBJ1-1	CASRGLGQMNTEALF	TGTGCCAGCAGGGGCCTGGGACAGATGAACACTGAAGCTCTCTTT
NA	NA	TRBV19	TRBJ1-2	CASTLGRTNYGYTF	TGTGCCAGTACCCTGGGGCGTACTAACTATGGCTACACCTTC
NA	NA	TRBV7-8	TRBJ2-7	CASSPRLGGRYEQYF	TGTGCCAGCAGCCCTCGGTTGGGGGGACGCTACGAGCAGTACTTC
NA	TRBD1	TRBV6-5	TRBJ1-5	CASSSRDSYSNQPQHF	TGTGCCAGCAGTTCCCGGGACAGCTATAGCAATCAGCCCCAGCATTTT
few	NA	TRBV7-6	TRBJ1-1	CASSPQTGMNTEAFF	TGTGCCAGCAGCCCCCAGACAGGAATGAACACTGAAGCTTTCTTT
many	TRBD1	TRBV6-2/TRBV6-3	TRBJ2-7	CATEGAGYEQYF	TGTGCCACCGAGGGGGCGGGCTACGAGCAGTACTTC
many	TRBD2	TRBV20-1	TRBJ2-7	CSASGRASPGAYEQYF	TGCAGTGCTAGCGGGAGGGCCTCGCCCGGGGCCTACGAGCAGTACTTC
many	NA	TRBV20-1	TRBJ2-7	CSARDVRGTYEQYF	TGCAGTGCTAGAGATGTGAGGGGAACCTACGAGCAGTACTTC
many	TRBD1	TRBV7-2	TRBJ2-5	CASSLATTGARETQYF	TGTGCCAGCAGCTTAGCCACGACAGGGGCCAGGGAGACCCAGTACTTC
many	NA	TRBV12-3/TRBV12-4	TRBJ1-6	CASSSGGAVGSPLHF	TGTGCCAGCAGTTCCGGGGGGGCGGTGGGTTCACCCCTCCACTTT
many	NA	TRBV28	TRBJ1-2	CASSSETRFEYGYTF	TGTGCCAGCAGTTCAGAAACACGATTTGAATATGGCTACACCTTC
many	TRBD1	TRBV6-1	TRBJ2-2	CASTTGTADTGELFF	TGTGCCAGCACCACGGGGACAGCAGACACCGGGGAGCTGTTTTTT
once	NA	TRBV29-1	TRBJ1-2	CSVEEPNYGYTF	TGCAGCGTTGAAGAACCGAACTATGGCTACACCTTC
many	NA	TRBV28	TRBJ2-5	CASSSGHGTQYF	TGTGCCAGCAGTTCGGGCCACGGGACCCAGTACTTC
many	TRBD1	TRBV6-2/TRBV6-3	TRBJ2-5	CASSSDRGPQETQYF	TGTGCCAGCAGCTCGGACAGGGGGCCACAAGAGACCCAGTACTTC
few	NA	TRBV19	TRBJ2-3	CASSIQVPPDTQYF	TGTGCCAGTAGTATTCAAGTCCCCCCAGATACGCAGTATTTT
few	NA	TRBV12-3/TRBV12-4	TRBJ2-7	CASAQGLRDEQYF	TGTGCCAGCGCGCAGGGGTTAAGAGACGAGCAGTACTTC
many	TRBD2	TRBV10-3	TRBJ2-5	CAISGGLAGQETQYF	TGTGCCATCAGTGGAGGGCTAGCGGGACAAGAGACCCAGTACTTC
many	NA	TRBV5-1	TRBJ2-7	CASSLGGSAAEQYF	TGCGCCAGCAGCTTGGGAGGTTCCGCGGCCGAGCAGTACTTC
NA	NA	TRBV3-1	TRBJ1-1	CASGLLNTEAFF	TGTGCCAGCGGGCTTTTGAACACTGAAGCTTTCTTT
many	TRBD2	TRBV30	TRBJ2-7	CAWSVGPGGSYEQYF	TGTGCCTGGAGTGTCGGTCCCGGGGGGTCCTACGAGCAGTACTTC
few	TRBD1	TRBV20-1	TRBJ2-6	CSARRGGGGANVLTF	TGCAGTGCTAGGCGAGGGGGCGGTGGGGCCAACGTCCTGACTTTC
few	NA	TRBV5-1	TRBJ2-4	CASSLAWTNGGKNIQYF	TGCGCCAGCAGCTTGGCCTGGACGAATGGGGGCAAAAACATTCAGTACTTC
few	NA	TRBV6-7	TRBJ1-2	CASSPLAGGYGYTF	TGTGCCAGCAGCCCCCTGGCAGGAGGCTATGGCTACACCTTC
many	TRBD2	TRBV20-1	TRBJ2-7	CSAQRAGTRGSYEQYF	TGCAGTGCCCAAAGAGCCGGGACTAGGGGTTCCTACGAGCAGTACTTC
many	TRBD1	TRBV19	TRBJ1-2	CASSAPRTGNYGYTF	TGTGCCAGTAGTGCACCCCGGACAGGGAACTATGGCTACACCTTC
NA	TRBD2	TRBV5-1	TRBJ2-5	CASSGGLAGGPWETQYF	TGCGCCAGCAGCGGCGGACTAGCGGGAGGGCCATGGGAGACCCAGTACTTC